One and the same sample provided the 10 T cell receptor beta chains below, sequenced in a study of control samples from healthy donors and cancer patients. Some clones are missing from TCRdb's copy, which holds only in-frame ones; the method was immunoSEQ multiplex PCR. The repertoire holds 150,000 to 200,000 clones, 75% to 95% seen once, with approximately 1.6% in the top ten. The sequencing sample was made of blood. Receptors were obtained from a woman in her twenties or thirties in good health.

The chain has TRBV3-1 (or the pseudogene TRBV3-2) and TRBJ2-3; D is unresolved. V was trimmed by 0 bases and J by 0 bases, leaving 13 bases between them. The V gene's germline CDR1 is LGHDT and CDR2 YNNKEL (reference sequence). The CDR3 has 17 amino acids. In DNA, the CDR3 is TGTGCCAGCAGCCAAGATCTCCAGTACACTAGCACAGATACGCAGTATTTT. It yields the protein CASSQDLQYTSTDTQYF.

This chain links TRBV28 with TRBJ2-7; no definite D call. Germline V gene data show CDR1 as MDHEN and CDR2 as SYDVKM. The CDR3 has 12 amino acids. V was pared by 4 bases and J by 2 bases, with 6 bases between. Here the CDR3 reads CASSSTAYEQYF. The CDR3 nucleotides are TGTGCCAGCAGTTCCACAGCCTACGAGCAGTACTTC.

V is TRBV7-9 and J is TRBJ1-5; possible D gene TRBD1, 5 bases. This CDR3 is 13 amino acids long. With 5 bases removed from V and 6 bases from J, the gap between germline ends came to 11 bases. CDR1 is SEHNR, CDR2 FQNEAQ, per germline (reference sequence). The CDR3 DNA sequence: TGTGCCAGCAGCAGGGGTGGTGGTCAGCCCCAGCATTTT. Residues: CASSRGGGQPQHF.

The rearrangement links TRBV3-1 (or the pseudogene TRBV3-2) to TRBJ1-1; a weak D match, TRBD1 (5 bases). This CDR3 contains 14 residues. V lost 1 base and J lost 1, with 7 bases in between. Germline V gene data show CDR1 as LGHDT and CDR2 as YNNKEL (reference sequence). The CDR3: CASSQADRNTEAFF. CDR3 DNA sequence: TGTGCCAGCAGCCAAGCCGACAGGAACACTGAAGCTTTCTTT.

The rearrangement links TRBV20-1 to TRBJ2-4; TRBD2 matches at 8 bases. Per the germline V gene, CDR1 is DFQATT and CDR2 is SNEGSKA (reference sequence). The CDR3 sequence is 15 residues long. V was clipped by 3 bases and J by 0 bases; unmatched bases: 4. The CDR3 loop reads CSASPGGRAKNIQYF. Here the CDR3 DNA reads TGCAGTGCTAGTCCGGGGGGGCGAGCCAAAAACATTCAGTACTTC.

The chain is built from TRBV20-1 and TRBJ2-7, with D unresolved. With 5 bases removed from V and 3 bases from J, the gap between germline ends came to 5 bases. The CDR3 has 10 amino acids. CDR1 and CDR2 (germline): DFQATT, SNEGSKA (reference sequence). In DNA, the CDR3 is TGCAGTGCTCAGGACTACGAGCAGTACTTC. Translating it yields CSAQDYEQYF.

With regard to this clone: Other nucleotide sequences from this sample produce the same CDR3. The V and J genes are TRBV9 and TRBJ1-6, with no clear D. The V end was cut by 0 bases, the J end by 0 bases, with 4 bases between. Germline V gene data show CDR1 as SGDLS and CDR2 as YYNGEE. The CDR3 loop spans 15 amino acids. The CDR3 coding sequence is TGTGCCAGCAGCGTAGGGGGCTCCTATAATTCACCCCTCCACTTT. It yields the protein CASSVGGSYNSPLHF. The full variable domain, rest sourced from reference TRBV9 and TRBJ1-6, is DSGVTQTPKHLITATGQRVTLRCSPRSGDLSVYWYQQSLDQGLQFLIQYYNGEERAKGNILERFSAQQFPDLHSELNLSSLELGDSALYFCASSVGGSYNSPLHFGNGTRLTVT.

As for this clone: The sample holds other DNA sequences that translate to the same CDR3. V is TRBV6-4 and J is TRBJ1-5; no firm D call. V lost 6 bases and J lost 3, with 9 bases in between. This CDR3 comprises 13 residues. CDR1 and CDR2 (germline): MRHNA, SNTAGT. This CDR3 reads CASSERANQPQHF. The CDR3 nucleotides read TGTGCCAGCAGCGAACGGGCCAATCAGCCCCAGCATTTT.

This clone was seen ten or more times. This sequence joins TRBV2 and TRBJ2-3; 8 bases align to TRBD1. This CDR3 is built from 13 residues. V dropped 4 bases and J dropped 6; count of bases not matched to a gene: 3. Germline lookup yields CDR1 SNHLY and CDR2 FYNNEI. CDR3 in amino acids: CASSATGGDTQYF. CDR3 in DNA: TGTGCCAGCAGTGCCACAGGGGGGGATACGCAGTATTTT.

V is TRBV13 and J is TRBJ1-2; 7 nucleotides agree with TRBD1. CDR1 is PRHDT, CDR2 FYEKMQ, per germline (reference sequence). This CDR3 has 13 residues. V lost 5 bases and J lost 4; bases outside the gene matches: 4. The CDR3, as DNA: TGTGCCAGCAGCCCGGGACAGAGCTATGGCTACACCTTC. Translated: CASSPGQSYGYTF.